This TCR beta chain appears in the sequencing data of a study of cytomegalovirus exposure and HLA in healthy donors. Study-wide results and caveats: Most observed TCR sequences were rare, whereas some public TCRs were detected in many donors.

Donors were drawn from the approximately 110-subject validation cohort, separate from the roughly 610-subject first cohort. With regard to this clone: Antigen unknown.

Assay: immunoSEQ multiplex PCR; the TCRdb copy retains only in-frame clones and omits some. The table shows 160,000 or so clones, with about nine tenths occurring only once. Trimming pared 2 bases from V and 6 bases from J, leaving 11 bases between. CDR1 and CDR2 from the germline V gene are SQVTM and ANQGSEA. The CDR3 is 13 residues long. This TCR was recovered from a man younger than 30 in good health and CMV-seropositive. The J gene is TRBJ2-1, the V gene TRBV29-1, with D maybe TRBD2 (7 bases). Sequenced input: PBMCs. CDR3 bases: TGCAGCGTTGAAAGCGGGACACGCAATGAGCAGTTCTTC. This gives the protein CSVESGTRNEQFF.